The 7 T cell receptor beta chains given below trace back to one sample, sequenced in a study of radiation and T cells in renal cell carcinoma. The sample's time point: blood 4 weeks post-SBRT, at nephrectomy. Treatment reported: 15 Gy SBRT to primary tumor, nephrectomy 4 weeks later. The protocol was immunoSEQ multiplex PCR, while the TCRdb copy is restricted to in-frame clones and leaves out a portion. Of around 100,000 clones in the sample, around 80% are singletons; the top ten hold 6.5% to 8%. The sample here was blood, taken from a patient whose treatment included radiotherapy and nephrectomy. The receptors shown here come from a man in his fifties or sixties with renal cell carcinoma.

The CDR3 reads CASSTPSGGAGELFF. The DNA for the CDR3 is TGTGCCAGTAGTACCCCTAGCGGTGGCGCCGGGGAGCTGTTTTTT. The V gene is TRBV19, the J gene TRBJ2-2, with 7 bases that match TRBD2. CDR3 length: 15 amino acids. CDR1 is LNHDA and CDR2 is SQIVND in the germline V gene (reference sequence). Trimming removed 4 bases from V and 6 bases from J; junction bases left unmatched: 8.

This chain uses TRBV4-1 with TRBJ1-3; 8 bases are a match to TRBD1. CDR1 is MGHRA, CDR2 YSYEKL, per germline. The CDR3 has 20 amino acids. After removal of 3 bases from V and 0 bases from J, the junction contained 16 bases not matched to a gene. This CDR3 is CASSHPTGAQSSLSGNTIYF. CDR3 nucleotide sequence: TGCGCCAGCAGCCACCCGACAGGGGCGCAATCAAGCCTCTCTGGAAACACCATATATTTT.

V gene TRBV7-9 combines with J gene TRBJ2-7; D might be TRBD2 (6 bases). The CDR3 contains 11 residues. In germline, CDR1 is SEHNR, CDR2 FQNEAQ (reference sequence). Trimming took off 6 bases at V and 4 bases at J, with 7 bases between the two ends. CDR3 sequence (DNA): TGTGCCAGCAGGGGGGGTTACGAGCAGTACTTC. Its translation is CASRGGYEQYF.

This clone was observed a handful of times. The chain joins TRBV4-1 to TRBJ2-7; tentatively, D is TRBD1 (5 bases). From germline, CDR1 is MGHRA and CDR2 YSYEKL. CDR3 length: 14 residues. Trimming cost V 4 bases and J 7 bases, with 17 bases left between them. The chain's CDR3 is CASSRASRAGEQYF. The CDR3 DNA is TGCGCCAGCAGCCGTGCCAGCAGGGCAGGGGAGCAGTACTTC.

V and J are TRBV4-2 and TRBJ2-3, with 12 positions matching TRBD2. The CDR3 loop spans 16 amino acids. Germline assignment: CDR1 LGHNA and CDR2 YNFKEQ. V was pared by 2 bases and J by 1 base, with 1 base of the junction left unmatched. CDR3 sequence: CASSQRLAGGTDTQYF. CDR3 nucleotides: TGTGCCAGCAGCCAAAGACTAGCGGGAGGCACAGATACGCAGTATTTT.

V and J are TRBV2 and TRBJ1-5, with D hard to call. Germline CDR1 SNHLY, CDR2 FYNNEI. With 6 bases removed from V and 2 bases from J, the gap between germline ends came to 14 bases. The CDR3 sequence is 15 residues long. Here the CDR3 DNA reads TGTGCCAGCAGCTCCGGGCAGAGAGGCAATCAGCCCCAGCATTTT. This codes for CASSSGQRGNQPQHF. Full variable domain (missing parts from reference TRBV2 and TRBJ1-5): EPEVTQTPSHQVTQMGQEVILRCVPISNHLYFYWYRQILGQKVEFLVSFYNNEISEKSEIFDDQFSVERPDGSNFTLKIRSTKLEDSAMYFCASSSGQRGNQPQHFGDGTRLSIL.

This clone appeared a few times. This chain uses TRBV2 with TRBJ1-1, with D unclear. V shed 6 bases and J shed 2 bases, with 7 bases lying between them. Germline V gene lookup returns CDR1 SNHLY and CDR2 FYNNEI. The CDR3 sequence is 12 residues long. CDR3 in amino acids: CASRAANTEAFF. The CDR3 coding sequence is TGTGCCAGCAGGGCAGCCAACACTGAAGCTTTCTTT.